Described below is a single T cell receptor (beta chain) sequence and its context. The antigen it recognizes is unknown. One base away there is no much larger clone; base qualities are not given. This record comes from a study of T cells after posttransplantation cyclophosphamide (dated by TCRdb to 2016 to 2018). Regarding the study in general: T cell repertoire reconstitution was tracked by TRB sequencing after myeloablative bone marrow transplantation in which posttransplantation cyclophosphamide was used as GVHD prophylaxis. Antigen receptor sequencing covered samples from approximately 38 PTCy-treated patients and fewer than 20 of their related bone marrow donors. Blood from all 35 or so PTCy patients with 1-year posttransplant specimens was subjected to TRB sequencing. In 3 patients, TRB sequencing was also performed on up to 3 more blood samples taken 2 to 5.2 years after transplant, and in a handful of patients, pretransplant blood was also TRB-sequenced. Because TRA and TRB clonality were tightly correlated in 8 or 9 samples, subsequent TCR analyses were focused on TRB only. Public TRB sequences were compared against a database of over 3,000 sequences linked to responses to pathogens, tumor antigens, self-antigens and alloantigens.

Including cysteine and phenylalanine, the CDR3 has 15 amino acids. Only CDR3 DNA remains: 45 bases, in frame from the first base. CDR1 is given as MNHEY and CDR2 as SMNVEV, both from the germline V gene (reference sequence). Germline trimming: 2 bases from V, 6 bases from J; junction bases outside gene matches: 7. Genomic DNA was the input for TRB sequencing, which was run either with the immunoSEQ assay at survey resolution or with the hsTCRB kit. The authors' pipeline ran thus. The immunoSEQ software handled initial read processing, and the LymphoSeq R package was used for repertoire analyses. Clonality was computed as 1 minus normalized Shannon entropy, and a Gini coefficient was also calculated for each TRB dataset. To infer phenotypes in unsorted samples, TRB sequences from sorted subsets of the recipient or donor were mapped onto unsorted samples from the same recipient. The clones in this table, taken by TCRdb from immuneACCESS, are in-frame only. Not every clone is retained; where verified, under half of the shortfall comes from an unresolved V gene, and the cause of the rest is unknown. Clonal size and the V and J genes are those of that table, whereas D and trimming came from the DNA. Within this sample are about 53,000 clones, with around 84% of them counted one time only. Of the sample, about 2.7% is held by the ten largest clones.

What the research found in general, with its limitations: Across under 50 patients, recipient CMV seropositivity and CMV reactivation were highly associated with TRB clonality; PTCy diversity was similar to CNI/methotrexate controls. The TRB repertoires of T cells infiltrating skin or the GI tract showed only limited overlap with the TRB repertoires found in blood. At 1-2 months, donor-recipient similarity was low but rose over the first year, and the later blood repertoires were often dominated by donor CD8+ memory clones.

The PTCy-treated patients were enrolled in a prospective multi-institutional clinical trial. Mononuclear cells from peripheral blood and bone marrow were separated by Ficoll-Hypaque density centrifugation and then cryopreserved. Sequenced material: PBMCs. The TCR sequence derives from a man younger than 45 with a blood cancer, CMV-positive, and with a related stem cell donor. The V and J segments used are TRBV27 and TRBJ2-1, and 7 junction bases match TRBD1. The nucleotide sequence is TGTGCCAGCAGTTTAGGACAGGCGGGTGGCAATGAGCAGTTCTTC. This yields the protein CASSLGQAGGNEQFF.